The 24 T cell receptor beta chains below all came from one sample that was sequenced in a study of OX40 agonist ivuxolimab in advanced cancers. Only in-frame clones appear in the TCRdb table, and some are missing; sequencing was by immunoSEQ multiplex PCR. The sample has about 30,000 clones; approximately 81% are singletons. The sequencing used CD4+ or CD8+ T cells sorted from blood, collected in a trial of the OX40 agonist ivuxolimab. These TCRs come from an adult with an advanced solid tumor such as melanoma, head and neck, liver or kidney cancer.

The CDR3 DNA reads as TGCACCAGCAGCCGACAGGGGGCGCGGAGAGATACGCAGTATTTT. This translates into CTSSRQGARRDTQYF. This chain links TRBV1 with TRBJ2-3; the table assigns TRBD1, which was not confirmed against the DNA. TRBV1 is described as a pseudogene. The length of the CDR3 is 15 residues.

The genes are TRBV10-3 and TRBJ1-2; D is unclear. The CDR3 covers 12 residues. CDR1 is ENHRY and CDR2 is SYGVKD in the germline V gene. Trimming took off 4 bases at V and 4 bases at J, with 7 bases between the two ends. The CDR3 loop reads CAISGTAYGYTF. The CDR3 nucleotides are TGTGCCATCAGTGGGACGGCCTATGGCTACACCTTC.

The V gene is TRBV28, the J gene TRBJ2-3; D may correspond to TRBD1 or TRBD2 (5 bases each). Germline V gene sequence: CDR1 MDHEN, CDR2 SYDVKM. V was cut by 5 bases and J by 1 base, with 19 bases left in between. This CDR3 contains 17 residues. Written as DNA, the CDR3 is TGTGCCAGCAGTGACTCACCGGGGCTTGGTGGCACAGATACGCAGTATTTT. Encoded protein: CASSDSPGLGGTDTQYF.

This clone has more than one count but fewer than ten. V gene TRBV10-1 combines with J gene TRBJ1-5; possible D gene TRBD1, 6 bases. CDR1 and CDR2 (germline): WNHNN, SYGVQD (reference sequence). This CDR3 has 13 amino acids. The V and J ends lost 4 bases and 2 bases respectively, with 6 bases between them. DNA of the CDR3: TGCGCCAGCAGTGGGACAGGCAATCAGCCCCAGCATTTT. This sequence encodes CASSGTGNQPQHF.

The rearrangement joins TRBV19 to TRBJ1-5; possibly TRBD1 for D (5 bases). Germline CDR1 is LNHDA and CDR2 is SQIVND (reference sequence). The CDR3 length is 15 residues. Trimming stripped 3 bases from V and 2 bases from J, with 11 bases between. CDR3 in DNA: TGTGCCAGTAGTATGACAGCCAGAGGCAATCAGCCCCAGCATTTT. Its translation is CASSMTARGNQPQHF. Full variable domain (rest looked up from reference TRBV19 and TRBJ1-5): DGGITQSPKYLFRKEGQNVTLSCEQNLNHDAMYWYRQDPGQGLRLIYYSQIVNDFQKGDIAEGYSVSREKKESFPLTVTSAQKNPTAFYLCASSMTARGNQPQHFGDGTRLSIL.

The CDR3, as DNA: TGCAGCGTTGAACGGACAGGGGGCGGTGAAGCTTTCTTT. This encodes CSVERTGGGEAFF. The rearrangement links TRBV29-1 to TRBJ1-1; TRBD1 agrees at 11 bases. Trimming took 2 bases from V and 7 from J; bases not matched to a gene: 3. Germline V gene data show CDR1 as SQVTM and CDR2 as ANQGSEA. The CDR3 sequence is 13 residues long.

This chain links TRBV6-4 with TRBJ1-5; D remains unclear. V gave up 4 bases and J gave up 6 bases, with 10 bases separating them. The CDR3 extends over 13 amino acids. The V gene's germline CDR1 is MRHNA and CDR2 SNTAGT. The CDR3, as DNA: TGTGCCAGCAGTGCCGGGAACGCTCAGCCCCAGCATTTT. Protein product: CASSAGNAQPQHF.

V and J are TRBV27 and TRBJ1-5; 9 bases are shared with TRBD1. Germline-derived CDR1 and CDR2 are MNHEY and SMNVEV (reference sequence). Trimming at V came to 5 bases and at J to 6 bases, leaving 14 bases not matched to a gene. This CDR3 has 17 residues. This CDR3 reads CASSPLPTGGAGQPQHF. The CDR3, as DNA: TGTGCCAGCAGTCCATTACCCACAGGGGGCGCCGGTCAGCCCCAGCATTTT.

The chain is built from TRBV10-3 and TRBJ1-2; D is unclear. Between the trimmed V and J ends, which lost 1 base and 5 bases, there was a span of 8 bases. The CDR3 is 13 amino acids. Germline values: CDR1 ENHRY, CDR2 SYGVKD. CDR3 sequence: CAISEYGGYGYTF. DNA for the CDR3: TGTGCCATCAGTGAGTACGGAGGGTATGGCTACACCTTC.

The chain is built from TRBV10-3 and TRBJ2-1; perhaps D is TRBD1 or TRBD2 (6 bases each). This CDR3 has 17 residues. With 3 bases removed from V and 5 bases from J, the gap between germline ends came to 20 bases. CDR1 and CDR2 (germline): ENHRY, SYGVKD. The CDR3 DNA follows: TGTGCCATCAGTGACCCAGTGATCGGGGGCCCAAACAATGAGCAGTTCTTC. The encoded protein is CAISDPVIGGPNNEQFF.

V usage is TRBV7-9 and J usage is TRBJ1-3; D perhaps matches TRBD1 (5 bases). The V and J ends lost 5 bases and 8 bases respectively, with 16 bases between them. Germline V gene data show CDR1 as SEHNR and CDR2 as FQNEAQ (reference sequence). CDR3 length: 14 residues. For the CDR3, the DNA is TGTGCCAGCAGCATGGGACCTGACGGCTACACCATATATTTT. Translating gives CASSMGPDGYTIYF.

The chain combines TRBV6-5 with TRBJ1-5; TRBD1 matches at 10 bases. The CDR3 contains 16 residues. The V gene end was trimmed by 4 bases and the J gene end by 2 bases; junction bases not matched to a gene: 5. Germline loops: CDR1 MNHEY, CDR2 SVGAGI. Here the CDR3 reads CASSSLTGGGNQPQHF. As DNA, the CDR3 is TGTGCCAGCAGTTCCCTGACAGGGGGCGGCAATCAGCCCCAGCATTTT.

The V and J genes are TRBV27 and TRBJ1-5; D not resolved. V was trimmed by 3 bases and J by 7 bases, leaving 4 bases between them. Germline V lookup: CDR1 MNHEY, CDR2 SMNVEV (reference sequence). This CDR3 is 11 amino acids long. The CDR3 nucleotides read TGTGCCAGCAGTTTTAGACAGCCCCAGCATTTT. Encoded protein: CASSFRQPQHF.

The V and J genes are TRBV6-5 and TRBJ1-1; no definite D call. CDR1 MNHEY and CDR2 SVGAGI come from the germline V gene. The ends were cut back, 2 bases at V and 0 bases at J, with 10 bases in the middle. There are 15 residues in the CDR3. The CDR3 DNA follows: TGTGCCAGCAGTTACGGTTTGGTAATGAACACTGAAGCTTTCTTT. Residues: CASSYGLVMNTEAFF.

The chain employs TRBV2 and TRBJ1-5; 8 bases match TRBD1. The CDR3 is 15 residues long. The junction had 1 base not matched to a gene; V was cut back by 1 base and J by 2 bases. Germline CDR1 SNHLY, CDR2 FYNNEI. In DNA form, the CDR3 reads TGTGCCAGCAGTGAAGAGACAGGGGGCAATCAGCCCCAGCATTTT. Its protein is CASSEETGGNQPQHF.

J is TRBJ1-2 and V is TRBV7-9; 10 positions match TRBD1. J gave up 1 base and V 0 bases, and 11 bases lay outside the gene matches. This CDR3 is built from 19 residues. Germline V gene sequence: CDR1 SEHNR, CDR2 FQNEAQ (reference sequence). DNA for the CDR3: TGTGCCAGCAGCTTAGCCCTATCGACAGGGGGCGCAAGTAACTATGGCTACACCTTC. It is translated as CASSLALSTGGASNYGYTF.

This chain uses TRBV25-1 with TRBJ1-4, with D unclear. The CDR3 length is 11 residues. Germline CDR1 is MGHDK and CDR2 is SYGVNS. V was cut by 4 bases and J by 7 bases, with 4 bases left in between. The CDR3 region has the DNA TGTGCCAGCAGTGTTTCTGAAAAACTGTTTTTT. Its protein is CASSVSEKLFF.

The CDR3 DNA is TGTGCCAGCAGCTTGGAAGTGGGGTACCAAGAGACCCAGTACTTC. Translation: CASSLEVGYQETQYF. V usage is TRBV5-4 and J usage is TRBJ2-5; D unresolved. The length of the CDR3 is 15 residues. Germline CDR1 and CDR2: SGHNT and YYREEE (reference sequence). V lost 0 bases and J lost 0, with 9 bases in between.

V is TRBV15 and J is TRBJ2-7; D is possibly TRBD1 (5 bases). V was clipped by 5 bases and J by 0 bases, with 20 bases between them. The CDR3 sequence is 17 residues long. CDR1 and CDR2 from the germline V gene are LNHNV and YYDKDF (reference sequence). CDR3 sequence: CATSDNFRGWSSYEQYF. For the CDR3, the DNA is TGTGCCACCAGCGATAACTTTAGGGGCTGGAGCTCCTACGAGCAGTACTTC.

This chain links TRBV11-2 with TRBJ2-7, with 13 bases lining up with TRBD2. In germline, CDR1 is SGHAT, CDR2 FQNNGV. Trimming took 5 bases from V and 5 from J; bases not matched to a gene: 6. The CDR3 covers 15 residues. In nucleotides, the CDR3 is TGTGCCAGCAGCCTACTAGCGGGGGGGCGGGACGAGCAGTACTTC. It encodes CASSLLAGGRDEQYF.

The V gene is TRBV19, the J gene TRBJ2-6; D is uncertain. V lost 5 bases, J lost 2 bases, and 10 bases lay in between. Germline V gives CDR1 LNHDA, CDR2 SQIVND (reference sequence). The CDR3 is made up of 15 amino acids. The CDR3 region is CASSLRGAGANVLTF. CDR3 in DNA: TGTGCCAGTAGTTTACGCGGTGCTGGGGCCAACGTCCTGACTTTC.

This clone came up a few times. This rearrangement joins TRBV9 to TRBJ1-1, with TRBD1 as a possible D gene (6 bases). CDR1 is SGDLS, CDR2 YYNGEE, per germline. Between the trimmed V and J ends, which lost 0 bases and 1 base, there was a span of 7 bases. The CDR3 runs to 14 residues. The CDR3 DNA sequence: TGTGCCAGCAGCGTAGAGGGGGAGAACACTGAAGCTTTCTTT. This codes for CASSVEGENTEAFF. Combining the CDR3 with reference TRBV9 and TRBJ1-1 gives the whole variable domain DSGVTQTPKHLITATGQRVTLRCSPRSGDLSVYWYQQSLDQGLQFLIQYYNGEERAKGNILERFSAQQFPDLHSELNLSSLELGDSALYFCASSVEGENTEAFFGQGTRLTVV.

V gene TRBV15 combines with J gene TRBJ1-2, with 7 bases fitting TRBD1. Losses at the gene ends were 0 bases for V and 8 bases for J; bases not matched to a gene: 9. Germline V gene lookup returns CDR1 LNHNV and CDR2 YYDKDF (reference sequence). CDR3 length: 15 amino acids. CDR3 bases: TGTGCCACCAGCAGAGATCTGGGGACAGCACACGGCTACACCTTC. Translation gives CATSRDLGTAHGYTF. Supplemented by reference TRBV15 and TRBJ1-2, the full variable domain reads DAMVIQNPRYQVTQFGKPVTLSCSQTLNHNVMYWYQQKSSQAPKLLFHYYDKDFNNEADTPDNFQSRRPNTSFCFLDIRSPGLGDTAMYLCATSRDLGTAHGYTFGSGTRLTVV.

J is TRBJ2-7 and V is TRBV30; D ambiguous. Per germline, CDR1 GTSNPN and CDR2 SVGIG (reference sequence). The V end lost 0 bases, the J end lost 4 bases, and 7 bases lay between the germline ends. The CDR3 contains 12 residues. The chain's CDR3 is CAWSVVGYEQYF. CDR3 sequence (DNA): TGTGCCTGGAGTGTCGTAGGGTACGAGCAGTACTTC.